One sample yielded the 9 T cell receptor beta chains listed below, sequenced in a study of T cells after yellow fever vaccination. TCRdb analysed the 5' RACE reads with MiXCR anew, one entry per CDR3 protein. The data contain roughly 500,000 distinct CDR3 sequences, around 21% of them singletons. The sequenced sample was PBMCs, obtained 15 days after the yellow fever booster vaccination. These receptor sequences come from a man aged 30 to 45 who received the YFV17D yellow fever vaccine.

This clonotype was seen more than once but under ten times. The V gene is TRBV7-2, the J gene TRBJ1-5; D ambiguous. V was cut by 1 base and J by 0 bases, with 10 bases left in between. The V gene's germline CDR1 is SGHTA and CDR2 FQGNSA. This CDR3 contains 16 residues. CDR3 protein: CASSLGRASSNQPQHF. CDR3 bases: TGTGCCAGCAGCTTAGGGAGGGCATCTAGCAATCAGCCCCAGCATTTT.

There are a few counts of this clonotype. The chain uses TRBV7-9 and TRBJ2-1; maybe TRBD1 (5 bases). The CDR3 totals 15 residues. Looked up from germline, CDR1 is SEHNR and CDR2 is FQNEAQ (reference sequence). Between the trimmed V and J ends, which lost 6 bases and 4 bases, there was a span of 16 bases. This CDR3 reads CASRGQGAEYNEQFF. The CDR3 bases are TGTGCCAGCAGAGGACAAGGGGCCGAATACAATGAGCAGTTCTTC.

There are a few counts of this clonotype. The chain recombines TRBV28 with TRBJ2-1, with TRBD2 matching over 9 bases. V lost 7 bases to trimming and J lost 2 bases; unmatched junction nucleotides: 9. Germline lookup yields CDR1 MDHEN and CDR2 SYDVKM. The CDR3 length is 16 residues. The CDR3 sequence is CASIGLAGEAYNEQFF. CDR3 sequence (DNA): TGTGCCAGCATCGGATTAGCGGGAGAGGCCTACAATGAGCAGTTCTTC.

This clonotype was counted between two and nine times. CDR3 DNA sequence: TGTGCCAGCAGCCAAGGGGCAGACACAGATACGCAGTATTTT. Translation gives CASSQGADTDTQYF. The chain employs TRBV4-2 and TRBJ2-3; D not resolved. The CDR3 sequence is 14 residues long. Trimming removed 1 base at V and 2 bases at J, with 7 bases between. Germline V CDR1 and CDR2: LGHNA, YNFKEQ.

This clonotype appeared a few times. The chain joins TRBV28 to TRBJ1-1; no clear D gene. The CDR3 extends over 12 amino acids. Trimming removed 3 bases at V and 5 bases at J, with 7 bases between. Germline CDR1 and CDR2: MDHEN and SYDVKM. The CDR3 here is CASSFLQTEAFF. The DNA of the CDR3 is TGTGCCAGCAGTTTTTTACAGACTGAAGCTTTCTTT.

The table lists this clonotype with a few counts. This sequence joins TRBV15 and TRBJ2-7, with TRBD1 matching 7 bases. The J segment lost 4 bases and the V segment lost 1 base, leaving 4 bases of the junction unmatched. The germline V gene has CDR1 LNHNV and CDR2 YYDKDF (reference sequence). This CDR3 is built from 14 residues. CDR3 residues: CATSRVGQTYEQYF. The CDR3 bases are TGTGCCACCAGCAGAGTGGGACAGACTTACGAGCAGTACTTC.

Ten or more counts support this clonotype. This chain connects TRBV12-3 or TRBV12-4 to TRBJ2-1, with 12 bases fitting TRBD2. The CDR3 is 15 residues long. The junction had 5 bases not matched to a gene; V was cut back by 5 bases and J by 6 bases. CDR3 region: CASSLRLAGANEQFF. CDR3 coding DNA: TGTGCCAGCAGTCTACGACTAGCGGGAGCCAATGAGCAGTTCTTC.

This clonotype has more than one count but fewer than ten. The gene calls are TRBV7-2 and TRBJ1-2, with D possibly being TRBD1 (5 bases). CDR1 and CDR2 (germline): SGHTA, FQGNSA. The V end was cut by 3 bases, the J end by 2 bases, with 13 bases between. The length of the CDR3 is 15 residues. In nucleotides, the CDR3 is TGTGCCAGCAGCTTGCAGGGAGCGGCGAACTATGGCTACACCTTC. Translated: CASSLQGAANYGYTF.

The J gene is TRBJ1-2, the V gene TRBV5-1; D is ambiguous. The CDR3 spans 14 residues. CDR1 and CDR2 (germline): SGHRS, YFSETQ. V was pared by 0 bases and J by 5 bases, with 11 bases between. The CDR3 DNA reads TGCGCCAGCAGCTTGGCCTCTGACCCATATGGCTACACCTTC. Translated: CASSLASDPYGYTF.